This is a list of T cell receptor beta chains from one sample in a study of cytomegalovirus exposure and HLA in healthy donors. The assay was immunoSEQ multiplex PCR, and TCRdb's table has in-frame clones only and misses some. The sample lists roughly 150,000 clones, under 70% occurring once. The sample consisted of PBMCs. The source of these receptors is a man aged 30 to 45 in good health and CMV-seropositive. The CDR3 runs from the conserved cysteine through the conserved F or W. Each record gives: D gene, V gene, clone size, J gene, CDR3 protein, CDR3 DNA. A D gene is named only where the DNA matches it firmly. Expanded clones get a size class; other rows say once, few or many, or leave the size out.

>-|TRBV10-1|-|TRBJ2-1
CASSDPRRGYNEQFF
TGCGCCAGCAGTGACCCACGGCGGGGTTACAATGAGCAGTTCTTC
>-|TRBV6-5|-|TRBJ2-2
CASNGRNTGELFF
TGTGCCAGCAACGGTCGGAACACCGGGGAGCTGTTTTTT
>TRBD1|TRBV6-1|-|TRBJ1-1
CASRSQGDTEAFF
TGTGCCAGCAGATCACAGGGGGACACTGAAGCTTTCTTT
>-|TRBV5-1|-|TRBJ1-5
CASSPGGEGNQPQHF
TGCGCCAGCAGCCCCGGAGGAGAAGGCAATCAGCCCCAGCATTTT
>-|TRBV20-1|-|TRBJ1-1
CSAPSGRGAFF
TGCAGTGCTCCATCCGGCCGCGGAGCTTTCTTT
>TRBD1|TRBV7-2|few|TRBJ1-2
CASSWGTDNYGYTF
TGTGCCAGCAGCTGGGGGACAGATAACTATGGCTACACCTTC
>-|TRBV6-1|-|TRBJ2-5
CASSGSHSRGTQYF
TGTGCCAGCAGTGGGAGCCATTCGCGGGGGACCCAGTACTTC
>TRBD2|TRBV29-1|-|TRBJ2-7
CSVEDSSGSTYEQYF
TGCAGCGTTGAAGATTCCAGCGGGAGTACGTACGAGCAGTACTTC
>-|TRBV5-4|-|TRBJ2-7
CASSYREFDYEQYF
TGTGCCAGCAGCTACAGGGAGTTCGACTACGAGCAGTACTTC
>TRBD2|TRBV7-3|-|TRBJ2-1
CASSIVLAEEQFF
TGTGCCAGCAGCATAGTTCTAGCGGAAGAGCAGTTCTTC
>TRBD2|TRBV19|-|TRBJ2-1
CASSTRDYYNEQFF
TGTGCCAGTAGTACTAGGGACTACTACAATGAGCAGTTCTTC
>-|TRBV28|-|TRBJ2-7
CASSLGHVKSYEQYF
TGTGCCAGCAGTTTGGGGCACGTTAAAAGCTACGAGCAGTACTTC
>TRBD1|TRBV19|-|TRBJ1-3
CAPSPRGPQGENTIYF
TGTGCCCCCAGCCCTCGGGGACCACAGGGGGAAAACACCATATATTTT
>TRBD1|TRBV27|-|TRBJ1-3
CASSLGTVGNTIYF
TGTGCCAGCAGTTTAGGGACAGTCGGAAACACCATATATTTT
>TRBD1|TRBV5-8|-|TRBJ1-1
CASSFRDRANTEAFF
TGTGCCAGCAGCTTCCGGGACAGGGCAAACACTGAAGCTTTCTTT
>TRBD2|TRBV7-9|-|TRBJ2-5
CASSSLGGGETQYF
TGTGCCAGCAGCTCGCTGGGGGGGGGAGAGACCCAGTACTTC
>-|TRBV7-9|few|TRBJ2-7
CASSLKGKQYF
TGTGCCAGCAGCTTAAAGGGGAAGCAGTACTTC
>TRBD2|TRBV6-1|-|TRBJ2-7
CASSDPTSRGGYEQYF
TGTGCCAGCAGTGATCCGACTAGCCGTGGGGGGTACGAGCAGTACTTC
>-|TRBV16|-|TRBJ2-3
CASSPRQDTQYF
TGTGCCAGCAGCCCCCGCCAGGATACGCAGTATTTT
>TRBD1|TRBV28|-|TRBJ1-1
CAAWDRVAEAFF
TGTGCCGCTTGGGACAGGGTGGCTGAAGCTTTCTTT
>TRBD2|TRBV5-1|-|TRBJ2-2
CASSSRTSGRTTGELFF
TGCGCCAGCAGCTCACGGACTAGCGGGAGGACCACCGGGGAGCTGTTTTTT
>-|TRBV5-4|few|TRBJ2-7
CASSPLSGETYEQYF
TGTGCCAGCAGCCCCCTCAGCGGAGAAACCTACGAGCAGTACTTC
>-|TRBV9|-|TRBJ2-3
CASSVSTGSGLTDTQYF
TGTGCCAGCAGCGTATCGACCGGGAGCGGTCTCACAGATACGCAGTATTTT
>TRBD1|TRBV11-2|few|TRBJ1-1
CASSLDRDGEAFF
TGTGCCAGCAGCCTAGACAGGGATGGTGAAGCTTTCTTT
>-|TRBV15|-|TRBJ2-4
CATSYRDIQYF
TGTGCCACCTCTTACAGGGACATTCAGTACTTC
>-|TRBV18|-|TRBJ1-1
CASSPRRTDSNTEAFF
TGTGCCAGCTCACCAAGAAGGACAGATTCGAACACTGAAGCTTTCTTT
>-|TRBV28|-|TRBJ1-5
CASSPSGGVINQPQHF
TGTGCCAGCAGTCCCTCGGGAGGGGTTATCAATCAGCCCCAGCATTTT
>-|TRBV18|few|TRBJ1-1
CASSPPGLTTEAFF
TGTGCCAGCTCACCCCCGGGACTGACCACTGAAGCTTTCTTT
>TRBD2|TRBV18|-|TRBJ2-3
CASSPGGRTPDTQYF
TGTGCCAGCTCACCTGGCGGGAGGACCCCAGATACGCAGTATTTT
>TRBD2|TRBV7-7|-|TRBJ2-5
CASSPGLAGGHLVETQYF
TGTGCTAGCAGCCCGGGACTAGCGGGAGGGCATCTAGTCGAGACCCAGTACTTC
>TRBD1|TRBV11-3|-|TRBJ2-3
CASSLAGGQGWDTQYF
TGTGCCAGCAGCTTAGCTGGCGGACAGGGGTGGGATACGCAGTATTTT
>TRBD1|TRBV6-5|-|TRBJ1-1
CASSPNRGLNTEAFF
TGTGCCAGCAGTCCAAACAGGGGACTGAACACTGAAGCTTTCTTT
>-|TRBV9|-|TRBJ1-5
CASSPSHTAHQPQHF
TGTGCCAGCAGCCCTTCTCATACAGCCCACCAGCCCCAGCATTTT
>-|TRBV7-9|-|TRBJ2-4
CASTVDMKNIQYF
TGTGCCAGCACCGTCGACATGAAAAACATTCAGTACTTC
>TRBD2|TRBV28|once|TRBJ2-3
CASSPPGLAGGRDTQYF
TGTGCCAGCAGTCCCCCTGGACTAGCGGGAGGGCGCGATACGCAGTATTTT
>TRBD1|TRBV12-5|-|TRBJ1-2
CASAVGQGNHGYTF
TGTGCTAGTGCCGTGGGACAGGGGAACCATGGCTACACCTTC
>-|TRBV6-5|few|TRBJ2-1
CASSFSGQHNEQFF
TGTGCCAGCAGTTTCAGTGGACAGCACAATGAGCAGTTCTTC
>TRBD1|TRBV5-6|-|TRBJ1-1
CASSSPQTGFTEAFF
TGTGCCAGCAGCTCGCCCCAGACAGGGTTCACTGAAGCTTTCTTT
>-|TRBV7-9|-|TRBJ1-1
CASSWGHTEAFF
TGTGCCAGCAGCTGGGGCCACACTGAAGCTTTCTTT
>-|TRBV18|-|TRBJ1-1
CASSRGGVGTEAFF
TGTGCCAGCTCACGGGGGGGAGTAGGGACTGAAGCTTTCTTT
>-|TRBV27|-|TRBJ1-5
CASSLSLYGNQPQHF
TGTGCCAGCAGTTTATCTTTGTATGGCAATCAGCCCCAGCATTTT
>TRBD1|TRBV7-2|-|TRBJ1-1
CASSLSPGGYLNTEAFF
TGTGCCAGCAGCTTATCCCCAGGGGGGTACCTGAACACTGAAGCTTTCTTT
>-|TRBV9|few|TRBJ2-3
CASSDRRGTDTQYF
TGTGCCAGCAGCGACAGGAGGGGAACAGATACGCAGTATTTT
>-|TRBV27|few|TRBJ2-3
CASSLSYTGWDTQYF
TGTGCCAGCAGTTTATCGTACACAGGGTGGGATACGCAGTATTTT
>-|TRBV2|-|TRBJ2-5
CASRGGLGETQYF
TGTGCCAGCAGAGGCGGGCTGGGGGAGACCCAGTACTTC
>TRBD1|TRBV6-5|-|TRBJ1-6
CASGWTGVNSPLHF
TGTGCCAGCGGTTGGACAGGAGTGAATTCACCCCTCCACTTT
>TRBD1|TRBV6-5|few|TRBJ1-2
CASSYETGSRGYTF
TGTGCCAGCAGTTACGAGACAGGGTCGCGTGGCTACACCTTC
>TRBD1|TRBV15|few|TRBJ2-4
CATSRDRGQGRIQYF
TGTGCCACCAGCAGAGATCGGGGACAGGGACGAATTCAGTACTTC
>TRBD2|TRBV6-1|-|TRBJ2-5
CASSELAGGQETQYF
TGTGCCAGCAGTGAACTAGCGGGAGGGCAAGAGACCCAGTACTTC
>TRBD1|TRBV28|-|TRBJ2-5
CASRGQQETQYF
TGTGCCAGCAGGGGACAGCAAGAGACCCAGTACTTC
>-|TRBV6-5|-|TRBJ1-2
CASGGDATNYGYTF
TGTGCCAGCGGTGGAGACGCCACTAACTATGGCTACACCTTC
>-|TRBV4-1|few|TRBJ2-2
CASSMRRGTGELFF
TGCGCCAGCAGTATGCGCCGGGGCACCGGGGAGCTGTTTTTT
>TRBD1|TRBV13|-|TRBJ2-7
CASIKGTGASDEQYF
TGTGCCAGCATCAAAGGAACAGGGGCATCCGACGAGCAGTACTTC
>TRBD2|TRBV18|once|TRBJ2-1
CASSPRPGLAVNNEQFF
TGTGCCAGCTCCCCACGCCCCGGACTAGCGGTAAACAATGAGCAGTTCTTC
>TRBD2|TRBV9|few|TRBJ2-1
CASSLLPGLAGRYNEQFF
TGTGCCAGCAGCCTTCTCCCGGGACTAGCGGGACGCTACAATGAGCAGTTCTTC